Listed below are T cell receptor beta chains from one sample, sequenced in a study of cytomegalovirus exposure and HLA in healthy donors. The repertoire was sequenced with immunoSEQ multiplex PCR; TCRdb's copy has only in-frame clones and lacks some. The sample lists 130,000 or so clones; over 75% were seen once. The sample comprised PBMCs. These TCRs come from a man aged 35 to 55 in good health and CMV-seronegative. CDR3s include the opening cysteine and the closing phenylalanine or tryptophan. The order of the fields is clone size, J gene, V gene, D gene, CDR3 DNA, CDR3 protein. D genes are given only for firm matches. Clone size, where shown, is once, few, many, or a class for clones that have expanded.

size: .
J: TRBJ2-7
V: TRBV30
D: .
DNA: TGTGCCTCTACTGGAGGGGGCCCCTACGAGCAGTACTTC
CDR3: CASTGGGPYEQYF

size: .
J: TRBJ2-5
V: TRBV5-5
D: .
DNA: TGTGCCAGCAGCTTGGTCCCCCTACAAGAGACCCAGTACTTC
CDR3: CASSLVPLQETQYF

size: .
J: TRBJ2-1
V: TRBV9
D: .
DNA: TGTGCCAGCAGCGTAGCAGGGGTGGATGAGCAGTTCTTC
CDR3: CASSVAGVDEQFF

size: .
J: TRBJ2-5
V: TRBV11-1
D: TRBD2
DNA: TGTGCCAGCAGCCCAGGGACCCTCGGGAGGGTGGAGACCCAGTACTTC
CDR3: CASSPGTLGRVETQYF

size: .
J: TRBJ2-7
V: TRBV2
D: TRBD2
DNA: TGTGCCAGCAAGGGTGAGCGGGGGGGCCTCTCCTACGAGCAGTACTTC
CDR3: CASKGERGGLSYEQYF

size: once
J: TRBJ2-7
V: TRBV7-2
D: TRBD2
DNA: TGTGCCAGCAGCGGAGGGGCGGGGGGGGAGCAGTACTTC
CDR3: CASSGGAGGEQYF

size: .
J: TRBJ2-7
V: TRBV4-2
D: .
DNA: TGTGCCAGCAGCCAAGTTACAGGCACCTACGAGCAGTACTTC
CDR3: CASSQVTGTYEQYF

size: few
J: TRBJ1-5
V: TRBV18
D: .
DNA: TGTGCCAGCTCAGTGAAATGTAAAGGGGTGGAGGGTCAGCCCCAGCATTTT
CDR3: CASSVKCKGVEGQPQHF

size: .
J: TRBJ1-6
V: TRBV6-5
D: .
DNA: TGTGCCAGCAGTTACTCTTCCCAAGCATCCCTCCACTTT
CDR3: CASSYSSQASLHF

size: few
J: TRBJ2-6
V: TRBV7-2
D: TRBD1
DNA: TGTGCCAGCAGCGCAGGGGGATCTGGGGCCAACGTCCTGACTTTC
CDR3: CASSAGGSGANVLTF

size: .
J: TRBJ1-5
V: TRBV28
D: TRBD1
DNA: TGTGCCAGCAGTTTAGAGACAGGGAGGAACCAGCCCCAGCATTTT
CDR3: CASSLETGRNQPQHF

size: few
J: TRBJ2-7
V: TRBV2
D: TRBD1
DNA: TGTGCCAGCAGTCCTAGGGCAGGGGGCAGCTACGAGCAGTACTTC
CDR3: CASSPRAGGSYEQYF

size: .
J: TRBJ2-7
V: TRBV27
D: TRBD1
DNA: TGTGCCTCTCACGGACAGGGGGCCATCAACGAGCAGTACTTC
CDR3: CASHGQGAINEQYF

size: .
J: TRBJ2-1
V: TRBV6-6
D: .
DNA: TGTGCCAGCAGTTACTACGGGAGTAGGAATGAGCAGTTCTTC
CDR3: CASSYYGSRNEQFF

size: .
J: TRBJ1-1
V: TRBV29-1
D: TRBD1
DNA: TGCAGCGTCAGAGGGGGCAGCCACACTGAAGCTTTCTTT
CDR3: CSVRGGSHTEAFF

size: .
J: TRBJ1-2
V: TRBV5-6
D: .
DNA: TGTGCCAGCAGCCGACAGGAGGTCGATGGCTACACCTTC
CDR3: CASSRQEVDGYTF

size: once
J: TRBJ2-7
V: TRBV6-6
D: .
DNA: TGTGCCAGCAGGCACCCCGGGGGTGTCTACGAGCAGTACTTC
CDR3: CASRHPGGVYEQYF

size: .
J: TRBJ2-2
V: TRBV5-4
D: .
DNA: TGTGCCAGCAGCTTGCGTGGGAGAGGCACCGGGGAGCTGTTTTTT
CDR3: CASSLRGRGTGELFF

size: once
J: TRBJ2-3
V: TRBV27
D: .
DNA: TGTGCCAGCACGCGGGAACCCACAGATACGCAGTATTTT
CDR3: CASTREPTDTQYF

size: .
J: TRBJ1-2
V: TRBV2
D: .
DNA: TGTGCCAGCAGGGAGGGGGGGATTGGCTACACCTTC
CDR3: CASREGGIGYTF

size: .
J: TRBJ1-2
V: TRBV29-1
D: .
DNA: TGCAGCGTTGTAGGGGCTACGGGTGAGACTGGCTACACCTTC
CDR3: CSVVGATGETGYTF

size: .
J: TRBJ2-3
V: TRBV19
D: .
DNA: TGTGCCAGTAGTATAGGAGGCTCCACAGATACGCAGTATTTT
CDR3: CASSIGGSTDTQYF

size: .
J: TRBJ2-3
V: TRBV7-2
D: .
DNA: TGTGCCAGCAGCCCGGACAGCTTAGGGACAGATACGCAGTATTTT
CDR3: CASSPDSLGTDTQYF

size: .
J: TRBJ2-1
V: TRBV11-2
D: TRBD2
DNA: TGTGCCAGCATGACCCTAGCGGGGTACAATGAGCAGTTCTTC
CDR3: CASMTLAGYNEQFF

size: .
J: TRBJ1-6
V: TRBV11-2
D: TRBD1
DNA: TGTGCCAGCAGCTTAGAGGGCAGGGGGCTTTCACCCCTCCACTTT
CDR3: CASSLEGRGLSPLHF

size: .
J: TRBJ2-5
V: TRBV5-1
D: TRBD2
DNA: TGCGCCAGTACAGTACCGGGACTAGCGGGAGCATTTATGGAGACCCAGTACTTC
CDR3: CASTVPGLAGAFMETQYF

size: .
J: TRBJ2-1
V: TRBV11-3
D: .
DNA: TGTGCCAGCAGCTTAAACTCGTACAATGAGCAGTTCTTC
CDR3: CASSLNSYNEQFF

size: .
J: TRBJ2-7
V: TRBV27
D: TRBD2
DNA: TGTGCCAGTCGTAGCGGGGGGGCTTACGAGCAGTACTTC
CDR3: CASRSGGAYEQYF

size: .
J: TRBJ2-1
V: TRBV7-2
D: TRBD2
DNA: TGTGCCAGCAGCCTCCGGGACTACCCCTACAATGAGCAGTTCTTC
CDR3: CASSLRDYPYNEQFF

size: .
J: TRBJ2-3
V: TRBV30
D: .
DNA: TGTGCCTGGGCAGGGTCCCTCACAGATACGCAGTATTTT
CDR3: CAWAGSLTDTQYF

size: .
J: TRBJ1-1
V: TRBV6-1
D: TRBD1
DNA: TGTGCCAGCAGCAGGGACAGGACGAACACTGAAGCTTTCTTT
CDR3: CASSRDRTNTEAFF

size: .
J: TRBJ1-2
V: TRBV10-3
D: TRBD1
DNA: TGTGCCGCCACCGGGACAGATTACCATGGCTACACCTTC
CDR3: CAATGTDYHGYTF

size: .
J: TRBJ2-7
V: TRBV7-2
D: .
DNA: TGTGCCAGCAGCTTAGCGGCCGGAGGCGCCTACGAGCAGTACTTC
CDR3: CASSLAAGGAYEQYF

size: .
J: TRBJ1-1
V: TRBV7-9
D: TRBD1
DNA: TGTGCCAGCAGCCAAACGACTAAACAGGGGGGGGCGGCTGAAGCTTTCTTT
CDR3: CASSQTTKQGGAAEAFF

size: .
J: TRBJ2-3
V: TRBV9
D: .
DNA: TGTGCCAGCAGCGTGGACTTTGCAGATACGCAGTATTTT
CDR3: CASSVDFADTQYF

size: .
J: TRBJ1-3
V: TRBV18
D: .
DNA: TGTGCCAGCTCGCCAGACATGCGGGACTCTGGAAACACCATATATTTT
CDR3: CASSPDMRDSGNTIYF

size: .
J: TRBJ1-2
V: TRBV10-3
D: .
DNA: TGTGCCATCCAGGGCGGCTATGGCTACACCTTC
CDR3: CAIQGGYGYTF

size: .
J: TRBJ1-1
V: TRBV4-2
D: .
DNA: TGTGCCAGCAGCCAAGGTCGGTACCCTGAAGCTTTCTTT
CDR3: CASSQGRYPEAFF

size: .
J: TRBJ1-4
V: TRBV6-5
D: .
DNA: TGTGCCAGCAGAGGAGTCGCAACTAATGAAAAACTGTTTTTT
CDR3: CASRGVATNEKLFF

size: .
J: TRBJ2-7
V: TRBV27
D: TRBD2
DNA: TGTGCCAGCAGTTGGACTAGCGGCAATTACGAGCAGTACTTC
CDR3: CASSWTSGNYEQYF

size: .
J: TRBJ2-1
V: TRBV5-1
D: TRBD1
DNA: TGCGCCAGCAGCCTGACAGGGTCGGGCAATGAGCAGTTCTTC
CDR3: CASSLTGSGNEQFF

size: few
J: TRBJ2-7
V: TRBV7-8
D: .
DNA: TGTGCCAGCAGCCAGCAGCGTCGCGAGCAGTACTTC
CDR3: CASSQQRREQYF

size: once
J: TRBJ2-7
V: TRBV19
D: TRBD1
DNA: TGTGCCAGTAGTATCGGGACAGGGCCGTACGAGCAGTACTTC
CDR3: CASSIGTGPYEQYF

size: .
J: TRBJ2-2
V: TRBV9
D: .
DNA: TGTGCCAGCAGGCCCGGCGAAGCAGGGCTAAGGGGTGGCACCGGGGAGCTGTTTTTT
CDR3: CASRPGEAGLRGGTGELFF

size: .
J: TRBJ2-1
V: TRBV11-2
D: TRBD2
DNA: TGTGCCGGTAATAGCGGGGGAGGCTCCTACAATGAGCAGTTCTTC
CDR3: CAGNSGGGSYNEQFF

size: few
J: TRBJ2-7
V: TRBV11-2
D: TRBD1
DNA: TGTGCCAGCAGCTTAATGGGACAGGCGAGCTCCTACGAGCAGTACTTC
CDR3: CASSLMGQASSYEQYF

size: .
J: TRBJ2-5
V: TRBV7-9
D: TRBD2
DNA: TGTGCCAGCAGCCCCGGACTAGCTGTAGGCAAGACCCAGTACTTC
CDR3: CASSPGLAVGKTQYF

size: .
J: TRBJ2-7
V: TRBV10-2
D: .
DNA: TGCGCCAGCAGTGAAGGCAGACTCTACGAGCAGTACTTC
CDR3: CASSEGRLYEQYF

size: .
J: TRBJ2-7
V: TRBV29-1
D: .
DNA: TGCAGCGTTGAGTGGCAGGGGGGTTCTCTCGAGCAGTACTTC
CDR3: CSVEWQGGSLEQYF

size: .
J: TRBJ2-7
V: TRBV6-6
D: .
DNA: TGTGCCAGCAGTTACGGCCAGACTCGGGAGCAGTACTTC
CDR3: CASSYGQTREQYF

size: .
J: TRBJ1-1
V: TRBV5-5
D: .
DNA: TGTGCCAGCTCTGTAAGGGGAATGAACACTGAAGCTTTCTTT
CDR3: CASSVRGMNTEAFF

size: once
J: TRBJ1-1
V: TRBV6-5
D: TRBD1
DNA: TGTGCCAGCAGGACAGGGGTCTTGTACACTGAAGCTTTCTTT
CDR3: CASRTGVLYTEAFF

size: .
J: TRBJ2-7
V: TRBV7-2
D: TRBD2
DNA: TGTGCCAGCAGCCCCCATAGCGGGAGCTCCTACGAGCAGTACTTC
CDR3: CASSPHSGSSYEQYF

size: .
J: TRBJ2-1
V: TRBV27
D: TRBD2
DNA: TGTGCCAGCAGTTTTCGCACCTTAGGAGGACTAGCGGCCCGCTACAATGAGCAGTTCTTC
CDR3: CASSFRTLGGLAARYNEQFF

size: .
J: TRBJ2-7
V: TRBV11-2
D: .
DNA: TGTGCCAGCAGCTCGCTAGCCTCCATCCCCATAGAGCAGTACTTC
CDR3: CASSSLASIPIEQYF

size: .
J: TRBJ1-1
V: TRBV5-4
D: .
DNA: TGTGCCAGCAGCTTGGTGGGGGCAGAGATAGCTTTCTTT
CDR3: CASSLVGAEIAFF

size: .
J: TRBJ1-2
V: TRBV30
D: .
DNA: TGTGCCTGGAGTGTACGAGGTCGGGGCTACACCTTC
CDR3: CAWSVRGRGYTF

size: .
J: TRBJ2-1
V: TRBV19
D: .
DNA: TGTGCCAGTAGTATACGGCGGCCCGGAGGAGAGCAGTTCTTC
CDR3: CASSIRRPGGEQFF

size: once
J: TRBJ2-3
V: TRBV30
D: .
DNA: TGTGCCTGGAGGGGGGGTCGGGGAGATACGCAGTATTTT
CDR3: CAWRGGRGDTQYF